The entry below describes one T cell receptor (beta chain). The ends were cut back, 7 bases at V and 0 bases at J, with 9 bases in the middle. CDR1 MNHEY and CDR2 SVGAGI come from the germline V gene. CDR3 length equals 13 residues. MiXCR, applied by TCRdb to the 5' RACE reads, yields one record per CDR3 protein. The profile covers about 32,000 distinct CDR3 sequences, with roughly a quarter appearing a single time and roughly 4.5% taken by the ten largest. The chain employs TRBV6-5 and TRBJ1-1; no clear D. The sequencing sample was made of memory CD4+ T cells sorted from blood. Stated subset: memory CD4+ T cells, CD4+CD45RO+CD25-. The origin of this receptor is a female donor with breast cancer. CDR3 sequence: CASTDFMNTEAFF. In DNA form, the CDR3 reads TGTGCCAGCACCGACTTTATGAACACTGAAGCTTTCTTT.